Below are 29 T cell receptor beta chains sequenced from a single sample in a study of cytomegalovirus exposure and HLA in healthy donors. Primers for the PCR totalled 60 Vbeta and 13 Jbeta. Sequencing used immunoSEQ multiplex PCR; TCRdb keeps in-frame clones, though not all of them. The sample shows 150,000 to 200,000 clones, roughly three quarters of them seen only once. Sequencing was performed on PBMCs. These receptors were taken from a woman in her 30s in good health and CMV-seropositive.

This clone was observed a few times. The V gene is TRBV5-4, the J gene TRBJ2-1; 8 nucleotides line up with TRBD2. The ends lost 7 bases at V and 6 bases at J; junction bases unmatched: 9. Germline CDR1 SGHNT, CDR2 YYREEE (reference sequence). The CDR3 has 14 residues. CDR3 sequence: CASSGTRGINEQFF. CDR3 bases: TGTGCCAGCTCTGGGACTAGAGGTATCAATGAGCAGTTCTTC.

The chain combines TRBV5-1 with TRBJ1-2; no definite D call. Trimming stripped 4 bases from V and 4 bases from J, with 11 bases between. The germline gives CDR1 SGHRS, CDR2 YFSETQ. CDR3 size: 13 residues. CDR3 in DNA: TGCGCCAGCAGCGCCGCGGACTTCTATGGCTACACCTTC. Translated, it gives CASSAADFYGYTF. The full variable domain, rest sourced from reference TRBV5-1 and TRBJ1-2, is KAGVTQTPRYLIKTRGQQVTLSCSPISGHRSVSWYQQTPGQGLQFLFEYFSETQRNKGNFPGRFSGRQFSNSRSEMNVSTLELGDSALYLCASSAADFYGYTFGSGTRLTVV.

V is TRBV5-1 and J is TRBJ2-3; D perhaps matches TRBD2 (5 bases). Germline V lookup: CDR1 SGHRS, CDR2 YFSETQ. V lost 6 bases, J lost 1 base, and 12 bases lay in between. This CDR3 spans 14 amino acids. CDR3 nucleotides: TGCGCCAGCAAGGCCCGGGGTGGCACAGATACGCAGTATTTT. Its protein product is CASKARGGTDTQYF.

This chain connects TRBV4-2 to TRBJ2-7; 11 nucleotides agree with TRBD2. This CDR3 is 15 amino acids long. The V segment lost 3 bases and the J segment 5 bases; nucleotides outside the gene matches: 6. Germline values: CDR1 LGHNA, CDR2 YNFKEQ. The CDR3 reads CASSHGLAGGHEQYF. The CDR3 DNA follows: TGTGCCAGCAGCCACGGACTAGCGGGTGGCCACGAGCAGTACTTC.

Only one count was recorded for this clone. This rearrangement joins TRBV5-4 to TRBJ1-2; no definite D call. V was trimmed by 3 bases and J by 10 bases, leaving 13 bases between them. This CDR3 is 12 amino acids long. Germline V gene lookup returns CDR1 SGHNT and CDR2 YYREEE (reference sequence). CDR3 DNA: TGTGCCAGCAGCTCCGGGTCACTTTTCTACACCTTC. Its translation: CASSSGSLFYTF.

The rearrangement uses TRBV7-9 and TRBJ2-7; 10 nucleotides agree with TRBD1. Germline loops: CDR1 SEHNR, CDR2 FQNEAQ (reference sequence). This CDR3 region has 17 residues. The junction had 11 bases not matched to a gene; V was cut back by 5 bases and J by 1 base. The DNA of the CDR3 is TGTGCCAGCAGCCGTACCACTCCGGGACAGGGGTCCTACGAGCAGTACTTC. Amino acids: CASSRTTPGQGSYEQYF.

The rearrangement links TRBV29-1 to TRBJ1-2; D might be TRBD1 (6 bases). Per the germline V gene, CDR1 is SQVTM and CDR2 is ANQGSEA. The CDR3 is 13 residues long. The V gene lost 6 bases and the J gene lost 0 bases, with 11 bases spanning the gap. CDR3 bases: TGCAGCGTACCGGACAGTGCTAACTATGGCTACACCTTC. It is translated as CSVPDSANYGYTF.

The chain couples TRBV4-3 to TRBJ2-1; 11 bases align to TRBD2. CDR3 length: 19 amino acids. V lost 0 bases to trimming and J lost 0 bases; unmatched junction nucleotides: 7. The V gene's germline CDR1 is LGHNA and CDR2 YSLEER. This chain's CDR3 is CASSQELAGGWSSYNEQFF. CDR3 DNA sequence: TGCGCCAGCAGCCAAGAGCTAGCGGGGGGCTGGAGCTCCTACAATGAGCAGTTCTTC.

The J gene is TRBJ2-7, the V gene TRBV10-1; perhaps TRBD1 as D (6 bases). Germline CDR1 WNHNN, CDR2 SYGVQD (reference sequence). The CDR3 loop spans 14 amino acids. V was shortened by 4 bases and J by 2 bases, with 12 bases between the two germline ends. In nucleotides, the CDR3 is TGCGCCAGCAGTGTAGAGACAGGTCCCTACGAGCAGTACTTC. Encoded protein: CASSVETGPYEQYF.

The chain's CDR3 is CASSHLAGAFTDTQYF. CDR3 DNA: TGCGCCAGCAGCCACCTAGCGGGAGCTTTCACAGATACGCAGTATTTT. This rearrangement joins TRBV4-3 to TRBJ2-3, with 10 positions matching TRBD2. The length of the CDR3 is 16 residues. Trimming at V came to 3 bases and at J to 2 bases, leaving 5 bases not matched to a gene. CDR1 and CDR2 from the germline V gene are LGHNA and YSLEER.

V is TRBV7-9 and J is TRBJ1-2; D is unresolved. The CDR3 has 13 amino acids. Germline loops: CDR1 SEHNR, CDR2 FQNEAQ (reference sequence). V lost 5 bases, J lost 3 bases, and 10 bases lay in between. CDR3 in DNA: TGTGCCAGCAGCCCGAGTGAGGACTATGGCTACACCTTC. Protein sequence: CASSPSEDYGYTF.

V gene TRBV28 combines with J gene TRBJ1-4, with TRBD1 matching 9 bases. The CDR3 is 14 residues long. Losses at the gene ends were 6 bases for V and 6 bases for J; bases not matched to a gene: 5. The germline gives CDR1 MDHEN, CDR2 SYDVKM. The CDR3 sequence: CASSTDRGYEKLFF. In DNA, the CDR3 is TGTGCCAGCAGCACAGACAGGGGGTATGAAAAACTGTTTTTT.

V is TRBV21-1 and J is TRBJ2-7; the table names TRBD1, a call not compared with the DNA. TRBV21-1 is a known pseudogene. CDR3 length equals 9 residues. The CDR3 nucleotides are TGTGCCAGCAGTGGCTTTAAGTACTTC. Translation: CASSGFKYF.

The rearrangement uses TRBV19 and TRBJ1-5; D is undetermined. Germline CDR1 reads LNHDA; CDR2 reads SQIVND (reference sequence). This CDR3 has 18 residues. Trimming left V 1 base short and J 0 bases short, with 16 bases between. In DNA form, the CDR3 reads TGTGCCAGTAGTATAGTTTCTCGGGGTCCTAATAGCAATCAGCCCCAGCATTTT. It codes for CASSIVSRGPNSNQPQHF.

The chain employs TRBV19 and TRBJ2-7; 14 bases are a match to TRBD2. This CDR3 is 14 amino acids long. Losses at the gene ends were 6 bases for V and 7 bases for J; bases not matched to a gene: 5. Germline loops: CDR1 LNHDA, CDR2 SQIVND (reference sequence). The CDR3 coding sequence is TGTGCCAGTAGAGGACTAGCGGGGGGCCGGGAGCAGTACTTC. It encodes CASRGLAGGREQYF. Together with reference TRBV19 and TRBJ2-7, the CDR3 gives the full variable domain: DGGITQSPKYLFRKEGQNVTLSCEQNLNHDAMYWYRQDPGQGLRLIYYSQIVNDFQKGDIAEGYSVSREKKESFPLTVTSAQKNPTAFYLCASRGLAGGREQYFGPGTRLTVT.

CDR3 coding DNA: TGTGCCACCAGCAGAGATCAGCCTAGCGTATCAGATACGCAGTATTTT. Protein: CATSRDQPSVSDTQYF. The J gene is TRBJ2-3, the V gene TRBV15, with D perhaps matching TRBD2 (6 bases). Per the germline V gene, CDR1 is LNHNV and CDR2 is YYDKDF (reference sequence). V lost 0 bases and J lost 4, with 14 bases in between. The CDR3 is 16 amino acids.

The J gene is TRBJ2-1, the V gene TRBV6-5, with TRBD1 as a possible D gene (6 bases). With 6 bases removed from V and 0 bases from J, the gap between germline ends came to 12 bases. Germline V gives CDR1 MNHEY, CDR2 SVGAGI. The CDR3 has 15 residues. The CDR3 loop is CASSPGQPSYNEQFF. Written as DNA, the CDR3 is TGTGCCAGCAGCCCAGGACAGCCCTCCTACAATGAGCAGTTCTTC.

This rearrangement joins TRBV9 to TRBJ2-3, with 10 bases fitting TRBD2. V was clipped by 4 bases and J by 2 bases; unmatched bases: 7. This CDR3 has 16 residues. Germline assignment: CDR1 SGDLS and CDR2 YYNGEE. CDR3 in amino acids: CASSPRAGGFTDTQYF. CDR3 DNA sequence: TGTGCCAGCAGCCCCCGAGCGGGGGGGTTCACAGATACGCAGTATTTT. Supplemented by reference TRBV9 and TRBJ2-3, the full variable domain reads DSGVTQTPKHLITATGQRVTLRCSPRSGDLSVYWYQQSLDQGLQFLIQYYNGEERAKGNILERFSAQQFPDLHSELNLSSLELGDSALYFCASSPRAGGFTDTQYFGPGTRLTVL.

The genes are TRBV9 and TRBJ2-1, with 7 bases fitting TRBD1. Losses at the gene ends were 4 bases for V and 7 bases for J; bases not matched to a gene: 8. The CDR3 totals 14 residues. Germline-derived CDR1 and CDR2 are SGDLS and YYNGEE. The CDR3 sequence: CASSPVGGWNEQFF. CDR3 in DNA: TGTGCCAGCAGCCCGGTAGGGGGCTGGAATGAGCAGTTCTTC. Drawing the rest from reference TRBV9 and TRBJ2-1, the complete variable domain is DSGVTQTPKHLITATGQRVTLRCSPRSGDLSVYWYQQSLDQGLQFLIQYYNGEERAKGNILERFSAQQFPDLHSELNLSSLELGDSALYFCASSPVGGWNEQFFGPGTRLTVL.

The chain joins TRBV14 to TRBJ2-5, with a weak D call TRBD1 (5 bases). The J call may be wrong; the DNA end is better matched by TRBJ2-7. The V gene's germline CDR1 is SGHDN and CDR2 FVKESK. The CDR3 length is 15 residues. The CDR3 nucleotides are TGTGCCAGCAGCCAAGATTGGGTGGACACCTACGAGCAGTACTTC. Protein product: CASSQDWVDTYEQYF.

This clone occurred a few times. This sequence joins TRBV9 and TRBJ1-1; the D gene is possibly TRBD1 (6 bases). CDR3 length: 13 amino acids. CDR1 and CDR2 from the germline V gene are SGDLS and YYNGEE. V shed 4 bases and J shed 1 base, with 8 bases lying between them. CDR3 bases: TGTGCCAGCAGCCCGACAGGGAACACTGAAGCTTTCTTT. It is translated as CASSPTGNTEAFF.

V and J are TRBV6-5 and TRBJ2-7, with 7 bases matching TRBD1. The V gene's germline CDR1 is MNHEY and CDR2 SVGAGI. The CDR3 totals 15 residues. Trimming removed 0 bases from V and 7 bases from J; junction bases left unmatched: 9. The chain's CDR3 is CASSYSKQGKGEQYF. CDR3 DNA: TGTGCCAGCAGTTACTCGAAACAGGGGAAGGGGGAGCAGTACTTC.

The chain couples TRBV5-1 to TRBJ1-5; 7 bases map to TRBD1. Unmatched junction bases numbered 6, after V lost 0 bases and J lost 6 bases. Germline values: CDR1 SGHRS, CDR2 YFSETQ. This CDR3 has 15 amino acids. DNA for the CDR3: TGCGCCAGCAGCTTGGCCCCTGACAGGGTTCAGCCCCAGCATTTT. Translated, it gives CASSLAPDRVQPQHF.

The chain is built from TRBV18 and TRBJ2-7; the match to TRBD2 covers 8 bases. The CDR3 totals 15 residues. The V gene's germline CDR1 is KGHSH and CDR2 LQKENI. J lost 0 bases, V lost 2 bases, and 3 bases had no gene match. CDR3 in DNA: TGTGCCAGCTCACCAGATAGCGGGGCCTCCTACGAGCAGTACTTC. Its protein product is CASSPDSGASYEQYF.

V is TRBV5-1 and J is TRBJ2-3; 11 positions agree with TRBD2. The V segment lost 4 bases and the J segment 3 bases; nucleotides outside the gene matches: 7. Germline V gene data show CDR1 as SGHRS and CDR2 as YFSETQ. This CDR3 has 16 amino acids. This CDR3 reads CASSLSGGAWTDTQYF. CDR3 coding DNA: TGCGCCAGCAGCCTTAGCGGGGGGGCCTGGACAGATACGCAGTATTTT.

The rearrangement links TRBV5-4 to TRBJ1-2, with 10 bases identical to TRBD1. V shed 0 bases, J shed 4 bases, and the junction held 3 bases outside the gene matches. The CDR3 totals 15 residues. Germline CDR1 reads SGHNT; CDR2 reads YYREEE (reference sequence). The CDR3 sequence: CASSLGGDRGYGYTF. The CDR3 nucleotides are TGTGCCAGCAGCTTGGGTGGGGACAGGGGCTATGGCTACACCTTC. Variable domain in full (rest from reference TRBV5-4 and TRBJ1-2): ETGVTQSPTHLIKTRGQQVTLRCSSQSGHNTVSWYQQALGQGPQFIFQYYREEENGRGNFPPRFSGLQFPNYSSELNVNALELDDSALYLCASSLGGDRGYGYTFGSGTRLTVV.

The J gene is TRBJ2-3, the V gene TRBV19, with 9 bases fitting TRBD2. Germline trimming cut 8 bases from V and 1 base from J; bases unmatched to any gene: 4. The CDR3 runs 14 residues. CDR1 LNHDA and CDR2 SQIVND come from the germline V gene (reference sequence). The CDR3 nucleotides are TGTGCCAGTGTAGAGCGGGGGGGCACAGATACGCAGTATTTT. Its protein is CASVERGGTDTQYF. Combining the CDR3 with reference TRBV19 and TRBJ2-3 gives the whole variable domain DGGITQSPKYLFRKEGQNVTLSCEQNLNHDAMYWYRQDPGQGLRLIYYSQIVNDFQKGDIAEGYSVSREKKESFPLTVTSAQKNPTAFYLCASVERGGTDTQYFGPGTRLTVL.

The gene calls are TRBV4-3 and TRBJ2-1; D is uncertain. Germline values: CDR1 LGHNA, CDR2 YSLEER. The V end was cut by 4 bases, the J end by 5 bases, with 12 bases between. CDR3 length equals 14 residues. CDR3 sequence: CASSLRVSHNEQFF. CDR3 nucleotide sequence: TGCGCCAGCAGCCTACGGGTCTCACACAATGAGCAGTTCTTC.

The chain uses TRBV15 and TRBJ1-4, with 7 positions matching TRBD1. This CDR3 region has 14 residues. CDR1 and CDR2 (germline): LNHNV, YYDKDF (reference sequence). Trimming took 5 bases from V and 8 from J; bases not matched to a gene: 8. CDR3 DNA sequence: TGTGCCACCAGCCAAGACAGGGTCGAGGAAAAACTGTTTTTT. Its translation is CATSQDRVEEKLFF.